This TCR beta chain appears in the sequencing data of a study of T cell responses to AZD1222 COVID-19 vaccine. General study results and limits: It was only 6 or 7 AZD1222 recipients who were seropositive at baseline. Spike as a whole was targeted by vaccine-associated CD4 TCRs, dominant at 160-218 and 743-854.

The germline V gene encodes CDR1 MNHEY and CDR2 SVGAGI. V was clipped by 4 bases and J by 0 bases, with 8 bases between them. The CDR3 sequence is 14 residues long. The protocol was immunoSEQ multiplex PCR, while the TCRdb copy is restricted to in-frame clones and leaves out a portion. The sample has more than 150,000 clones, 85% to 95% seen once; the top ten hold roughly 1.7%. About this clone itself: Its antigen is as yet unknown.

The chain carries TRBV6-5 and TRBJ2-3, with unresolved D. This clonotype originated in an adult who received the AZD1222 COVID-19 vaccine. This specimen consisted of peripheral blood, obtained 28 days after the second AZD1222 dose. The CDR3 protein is CASSSFSSTDTQYF. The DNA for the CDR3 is TGTGCCAGCAGTTCCTTCTCTAGCACAGATACGCAGTATTTT.